The sequence of this TCR beta chain was determined in a study of blood T cell repertoires in COVID-19. Germline loops: CDR1 SEHNR, CDR2 FQNEAQ (reference sequence). Trimming removed 6 bases at V and 1 base at J, with 12 bases between. This CDR3 spans 14 amino acids. In the original processing: Amplification with reference gene primers provided the estimates of nucleated cell counts. TCRdb's table, derived via immunoSEQ multiplex PCR, lists solely in-frame clones and lacks some. V and J calls plus clone size are reproduced from that table; the DNA served to infer D and trimming. The table records some 200,000 clones, about 93% of them present only once.

The sequence came from a man between 25 and 39 years old with COVID-19, enrolled during active disease. This chain joins TRBV7-9 and TRBJ1-2; perhaps TRBD1 as D (5 bases). What was sequenced was peripheral blood. Here the CDR3 reads CASRDGDYNYGYTF. The CDR3 DNA reads as TGTGCCAGCAGAGACGGGGACTATAACTATGGCTACACCTTC.